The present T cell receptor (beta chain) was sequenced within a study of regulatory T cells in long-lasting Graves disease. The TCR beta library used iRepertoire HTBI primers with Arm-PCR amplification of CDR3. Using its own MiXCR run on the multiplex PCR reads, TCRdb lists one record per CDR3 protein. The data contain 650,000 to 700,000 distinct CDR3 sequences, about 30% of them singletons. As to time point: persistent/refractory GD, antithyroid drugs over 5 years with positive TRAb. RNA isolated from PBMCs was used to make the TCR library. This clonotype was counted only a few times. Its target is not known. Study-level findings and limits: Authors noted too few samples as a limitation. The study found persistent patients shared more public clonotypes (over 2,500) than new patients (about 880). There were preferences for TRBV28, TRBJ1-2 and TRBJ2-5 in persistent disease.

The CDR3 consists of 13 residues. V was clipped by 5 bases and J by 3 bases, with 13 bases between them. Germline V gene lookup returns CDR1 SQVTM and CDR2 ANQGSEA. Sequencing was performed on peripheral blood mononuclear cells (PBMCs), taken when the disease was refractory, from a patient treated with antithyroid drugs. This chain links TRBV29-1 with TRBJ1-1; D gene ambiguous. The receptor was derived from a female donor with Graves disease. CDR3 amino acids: CSVIKGYYTEAFF. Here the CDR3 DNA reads TGCAGCGTTATAAAGGGTTACTACACTGAAGCTTTCTTT.